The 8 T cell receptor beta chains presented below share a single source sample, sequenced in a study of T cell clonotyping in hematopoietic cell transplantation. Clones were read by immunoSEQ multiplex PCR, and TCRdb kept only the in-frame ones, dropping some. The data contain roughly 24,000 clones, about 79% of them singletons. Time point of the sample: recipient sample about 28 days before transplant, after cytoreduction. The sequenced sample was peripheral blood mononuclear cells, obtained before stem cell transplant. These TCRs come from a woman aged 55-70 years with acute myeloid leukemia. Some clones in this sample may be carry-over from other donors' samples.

The CDR3 here is CASTVTGQRGGGTEAFF. CDR3 sequence (DNA): TGCGCCAGCACCGTAACGGGACAGCGGGGAGGGGGCACTGAAGCTTTCTTT. The chain employs TRBV5-1 and TRBJ1-1; 7 nucleotides line up with TRBD1. The germline CDR1 and CDR2 sequences are SGHRS and YFSETQ. V was clipped by 6 bases and J by 4 bases; unmatched bases: 18. CDR3 length equals 17 residues.

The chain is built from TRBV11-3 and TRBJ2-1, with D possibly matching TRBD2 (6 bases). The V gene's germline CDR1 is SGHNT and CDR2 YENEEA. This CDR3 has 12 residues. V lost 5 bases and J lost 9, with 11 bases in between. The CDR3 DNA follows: TGTGCCAGCAGCCTTTCCGGGGGTGAGCAGTTCTTC. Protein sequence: CASSLSGGEQFF.

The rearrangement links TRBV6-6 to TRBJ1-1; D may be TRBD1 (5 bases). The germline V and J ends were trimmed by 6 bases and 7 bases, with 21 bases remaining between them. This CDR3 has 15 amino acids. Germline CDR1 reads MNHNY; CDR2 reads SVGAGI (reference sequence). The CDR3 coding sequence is TGTGCCAGCAGGGGACCCGGGGCCCCCGGCGGTGAAGCTTTCTTT. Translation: CASRGPGAPGGEAFF.

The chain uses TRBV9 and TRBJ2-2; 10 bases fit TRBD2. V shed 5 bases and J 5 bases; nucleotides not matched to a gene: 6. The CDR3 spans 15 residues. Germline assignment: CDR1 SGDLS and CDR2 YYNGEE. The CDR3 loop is CASRASGGYTGELFF. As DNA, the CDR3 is TGTGCCAGCAGGGCTAGCGGGGGCTATACCGGGGAGCTGTTTTTT.

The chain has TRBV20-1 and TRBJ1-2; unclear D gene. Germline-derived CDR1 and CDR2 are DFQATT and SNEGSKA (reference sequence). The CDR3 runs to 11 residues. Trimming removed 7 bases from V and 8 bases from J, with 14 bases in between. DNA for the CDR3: TGCAGTGGCCTGGGAAGCGGCGGCTACACCTTC. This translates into CSGLGSGGYTF.

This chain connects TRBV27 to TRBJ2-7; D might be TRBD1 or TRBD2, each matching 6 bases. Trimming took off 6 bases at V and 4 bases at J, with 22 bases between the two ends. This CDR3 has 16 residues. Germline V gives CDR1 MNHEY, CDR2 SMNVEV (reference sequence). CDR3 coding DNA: TGTGCCAGCAGCAACCTTCCCCCGGGGGCGGGGTACGAGCAGTACTTC. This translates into CASSNLPPGAGYEQYF.

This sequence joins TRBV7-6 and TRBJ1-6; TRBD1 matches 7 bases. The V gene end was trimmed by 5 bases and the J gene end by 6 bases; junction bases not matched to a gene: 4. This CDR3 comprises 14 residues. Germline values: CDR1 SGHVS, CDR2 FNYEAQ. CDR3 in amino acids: CASSRGQINSPLHF. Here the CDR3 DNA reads TGTGCCAGCAGCCGGGGACAGATTAATTCACCCCTCCACTTT.

The CDR3: CASSLLGYEQYF. In DNA, the CDR3 is TGTGCCAGCAGTCTCCTGGGTTACGAGCAGTACTTC. The rearrangement joins TRBV27 to TRBJ2-7, with no clear D. This CDR3 is built from 12 residues. Germline CDR1 reads MNHEY; CDR2 reads SMNVEV (reference sequence). V was pared by 5 bases and J by 4 bases, with 9 bases between.